This TCR beta chain came from a study of response to subunit inactivated influenza vaccine. One entry per CDR3 protein results from TCRdb running MiXCR on the RT-PCR reads. The repertoire holds 150,000 to 200,000 distinct CDR3 sequences, with around 9% as singletons. The germline V and J ends were trimmed by 7 bases and 8 bases, with 11 bases remaining between them. CDR3 size: 12 residues. Germline assignment: CDR1 SGHTA and CDR2 FQGNSA. This clonotype originated in a man in his fifties or sixties who received an inactivated influenza vaccine. Sequenced here: non-naive T cells sorted from PBMCs, sampled on the day of vaccination. The V and J genes are TRBV7-2 and TRBJ1-4; D remains unclear. This chain's CDR3 is CASTSRGEKLFF. CDR3 bases: TGTGCCAGCACCTCGCGTGGGGAAAAACTGTTTTTT.